This TCR beta chain was documented in a study of control samples from healthy donors and cancer patients. Germline-derived CDR1 and CDR2 are MDHEN and SYDVKM. The V end was cut by 4 bases, the J end by 0 bases, with 10 bases between. The CDR3 is made up of 15 amino acids. This clone was seen only once. Some clones are missing from TCRdb's copy, which holds only in-frame ones; the method was immunoSEQ multiplex PCR. The repertoire holds roughly 120,000 clones, with just over 90% as singletons. Sequencing was carried out using blood. The chain is built from TRBV28 and TRBJ2-1; D is undetermined. The clonotype originates from a woman younger than 35 in good health. The CDR3 DNA reads as TGTGCCAGCAGTTCCTTCTGGAGCTCCTACAATGAGCAGTTCTTC. It codes for CASSSFWSSYNEQFF.